The next 10 T cell receptor beta chains were all read from a single sample in a study of blood T cell repertoires in COVID-19 (dated by TCRdb to 2018 to 2021). The library was prepared using the immunoSEQ multiplex PCR assay. Here the immuneACCESS table is served through TCRdb, limited to in-frame sequences with V and J called. Missing clones are a known gap in these copies; in checked studies unresolved V genes cover under half, and the rest lacks a known reason. The sample profile shows 250,000 to 300,000 clones; roughly 90% of them were found once. The ten largest clones capture around 14% of the sample. The sequenced sample consisted of peripheral blood. The receptors shown here come from a woman in her 70s with COVID-19, enrolled during active disease.

V is TRBV4-1 and J is TRBJ2-7; D possibly corresponds to TRBD1 (6 bases). Germline V gene lookup returns CDR1 MGHRA and CDR2 YSYEKL. V was cut by 0 bases and J by 1 base, with 10 bases left in between. The CDR3 is made up of 15 amino acids. CDR3 loop: CASSQDFTGSYEQYF. CDR3 in DNA: TGCGCCAGCAGCCAAGATTTCACAGGGTCCTACGAGCAGTACTTC.

The J gene is TRBJ2-7, the V gene TRBV6-2 or TRBV6-3; TRBD2 matches at 16 bases. From germline, CDR1 is MNHEY and CDR2 SVGEGT. The V and J ends lost 5 bases and 6 bases, in that order; junction bases with no gene match: 4. The CDR3 extends over 15 amino acids. This CDR3 is CASSTGLAGGREQYF. The CDR3 DNA follows: TGTGCCAGCAGTACGGGACTAGCGGGGGGGCGCGAGCAGTACTTC.

V usage is TRBV4-1 and J usage is TRBJ1-2; D is undetermined. The CDR3 runs to 16 residues. V was trimmed by 0 bases and J by 3 bases, leaving 14 bases between them. Germline V gene data show CDR1 as MGHRA and CDR2 as YSYEKL. The CDR3 sequence is CASSQDMAGMDYGYTF. The CDR3, as DNA: TGCGCCAGCAGCCAAGATATGGCCGGGATGGACTATGGCTACACCTTC.

The chain employs TRBV18 and TRBJ1-2; D is unclear. This CDR3 comprises 15 residues. Germline CDR1 reads KGHSH; CDR2 reads LQKENI. With 0 bases removed from V and 2 bases from J, the gap between germline ends came to 10 bases. The CDR3 is CASSPPVNQNYGYTF. The DNA of the CDR3 is TGTGCCAGCTCACCACCGGTGAACCAGAACTATGGCTACACCTTC.

This clone was seen ten or more times. Other DNA variants within this sample encode the same CDR3. The chain employs TRBV18 and TRBJ1-1; the D gene is possibly TRBD1 (5 bases). This CDR3 is 14 amino acids long. CDR1 and CDR2 from the germline V gene are KGHSH and LQKENI. V was clipped by 1 base and J by 4 bases, with 10 bases between them. CDR3 in DNA: TGTGCCAGCTCACCACAGGGGTCGGGCACTGAAGCTTTCTTT. This codes for CASSPQGSGTEAFF.

The V gene is TRBV7-2, the J gene TRBJ2-3, with D possibly matching TRBD2 (5 bases). The CDR3 covers 13 residues. Germline loops: CDR1 SGHTA, CDR2 FQGNSA. V lost 4 bases to trimming and J lost 5 bases, with 10 bases between them. The CDR3 DNA is TGTGCCAGCAGCTACTCGGGGTTAGATACGCAGTATTTT. This gives the protein CASSYSGLDTQYF. The variable domain in full, with the rest retrieved from reference TRBV7-2 and TRBJ2-3, is GAGVSQSPSNKVTEKGKDVELRCDPISGHTALYWYRQSLGQGLEFLIYFQGNSAPDKSGLPSDRFSAERTGGSVSTLTIQRTQQEDSAVYLCASSYSGLDTQYFGPGTRLTVL.

This clone has just one count. The chain combines TRBV9 with TRBJ2-3; 7 positions agree with TRBD2. The CDR3 is 15 amino acids. In germline, CDR1 is SGDLS, CDR2 YYNGEE. V was clipped by 4 bases and J by 0 bases; unmatched bases: 5. For the CDR3, the DNA is TGTGCCAGCAGCCCCGGGGGACTAAGCACAGATACGCAGTATTTT. Residues: CASSPGGLSTDTQYF.

This clone was detected only a few times. The chain has TRBV6-5 and TRBJ1-1; D remains unclear. The CDR3 has 14 residues. Trimming removed 4 bases from V and 7 bases from J, with 16 bases in between. CDR1 is MNHEY and CDR2 is SVGAGI in the germline V gene. The CDR3 nucleotides read TGTGCCAGCAGTTCCTCCCTGAACACAGTTGAAGCTTTCTTT. Its translation: CASSSSLNTVEAFF.

The CDR3 bases are TGTGCCAGCAGCTCGGGACAGCTTATCAATGAGCAGTTCTTC. It encodes CASSSGQLINEQFF. This chain connects TRBV7-9 to TRBJ2-1; the match to TRBD1 covers 7 bases. Germline assignment: CDR1 SEHNR and CDR2 FQNEAQ (reference sequence). V dropped 4 bases and J dropped 6; count of bases not matched to a gene: 6. The CDR3 has 14 residues. The full variable domain, its missing parts supplied by reference TRBV7-9 and TRBJ2-1, is DTGVSQNPRHKITKRGQNVTFRCDPISEHNRLYWYRQTLGQGPEFLTYFQNEAQLEKSRLLSDRFSAERPKGSFSTLEIQRTEQGDSAMYLCASSSGQLINEQFFGPGTRLTVL.

This chain joins TRBV5-6 and TRBJ2-1, with TRBD1 matching 7 bases. The CDR3 loop spans 13 amino acids. CDR1 and CDR2 (germline): SGHDT, YYEEEE. V shed 4 bases, J shed 7 bases, and the junction held 5 bases outside the gene matches. CDR3 sequence reads: CASSNNRGNEQFF. The CDR3 DNA follows: TGTGCCAGCAGCAACAACAGGGGAAATGAGCAGTTCTTC.